This TCR beta chain emerged from a study of blood T cell repertoires in COVID-19. Study background: Samples came from the United States, Italy and Spain, spanning acute and convalescent COVID-19.

V lost 2 bases to trimming and J lost 8 bases, with 9 bases between them. CDR3 length: 13 amino acids. How the authors handled the data: Estimated nucleated cell counts came from reference gene primer amplification. Data came from immunoSEQ multiplex PCR; TCRdb stores just in-frame clones and leaves some out. The D gene and trimming were derived from the DNA, and the V and J assignments and clone size from that table. The sample shows about 110,000 clones, approximately 80% of them seen only once. The sequence was obtained from a woman aged 35 to 49 with acute or convalescent COVID-19. This chain links TRBV12-3 or TRBV12-4 with TRBJ1-4; D gene ambiguous. Sequencing was carried out using peripheral blood. CDR3 amino acids: CASSLFQQEKLFF. DNA of the CDR3: TGTGCCAGCAGTTTATTCCAACAGGAAAAACTGTTTTTT.